This T cell receptor (beta chain) was recorded in a study of cytomegalovirus exposure and HLA in healthy donors. A multiplex PCR was run with 60 Vbeta primers and 13 Jbeta primers. Profiling relied on immunoSEQ multiplex PCR, and the TCRdb table lists in-frame clones only, not all of them. Counted here are around 180,000 clones, nearly 80% occurring once; the ten biggest clones make up approximately 6%. Germline V lookup: CDR1 SEHNR, CDR2 FQNEAQ (reference sequence). V gave up 6 bases and J gave up 6 bases; unmatched junction bases: 4. The length of the CDR3 is 13 residues. Sequenced material: PBMCs. The chain carries TRBV7-9 and TRBJ2-1; 8 bases align to TRBD2. The TCR originated in a woman aged 25 to 45 in good health and CMV-seropositive. CDR3 in amino acids: CASSTSGGNEQFF. CDR3 bases: TGTGCCAGCAGTACGAGCGGGGGCAATGAGCAGTTCTTC.